These 4 T cell receptor beta chains share one sample of origin, sequenced in a study of cytomegalovirus exposure and HLA in healthy donors. Both 60 Vbeta primers and 13 Jbeta primers went into the PCR. Assay used: immunoSEQ multiplex PCR; TCRdb lists only in-frame clones, some missing. This table has 100,000 to 150,000 clones, roughly 80% appearing once. The sample was PBMCs. The origin of the receptors is a female donor in good health and CMV-seronegative.

This chain connects TRBV18 to TRBJ2-4; 14 nucleotides match TRBD2. The germline V gene encodes CDR1 KGHSH and CDR2 LQKENI. CDR3 length: 18 amino acids. Losses at the gene ends were 3 bases for V and 0 bases for J; bases not matched to a gene: 4. DNA for the CDR3: TGTGCCAGCTCACCCGGGACTAGCGGGAGATTAGCCAAAAACATTCAGTACTTC. This translates into CASSPGTSGRLAKNIQYF.

V usage is TRBV23-1 and J usage is TRBJ2-1; 12 bases line up with TRBD2. TRBV23-1 qualifies as an ORF whose function is uncertain. The CDR3 is made up of 18 amino acids. V was pared by 8 bases and J by 3 bases, with 14 bases of the junction left unmatched. As DNA, the CDR3 is TGCGCCAGCCACAGGGCAGGCCGGACTAGCGGGAACTACAATGAGCAGTTCTTC. It specifies CASHRAGRTSGNYNEQFF.

The rearrangement links TRBV5-4 to TRBJ2-3, with 7 bases lining up with TRBD2. In germline, CDR1 is SGHNT, CDR2 YYREEE (reference sequence). The CDR3 covers 15 residues. V lost 2 bases and J lost 2; bases outside the gene matches: 5. The CDR3 DNA is TGTGCCAGCAGCTTCGAACTAGCGTACACAGATACGCAGTATTTT. It yields the protein CASSFELAYTDTQYF.

The V gene is TRBV19, the J gene TRBJ2-1; D is unclear. V dropped 5 bases and J dropped 0 bases, with 11 bases sitting between them. Germline lookup yields CDR1 LNHDA and CDR2 SQIVND (reference sequence). CDR3 size: 15 residues. The DNA for the CDR3 is TGTGCCAGTAGTCCCAAACCGAGCTCCTACAATGAGCAGTTCTTC. Its protein product is CASSPKPSSYNEQFF.